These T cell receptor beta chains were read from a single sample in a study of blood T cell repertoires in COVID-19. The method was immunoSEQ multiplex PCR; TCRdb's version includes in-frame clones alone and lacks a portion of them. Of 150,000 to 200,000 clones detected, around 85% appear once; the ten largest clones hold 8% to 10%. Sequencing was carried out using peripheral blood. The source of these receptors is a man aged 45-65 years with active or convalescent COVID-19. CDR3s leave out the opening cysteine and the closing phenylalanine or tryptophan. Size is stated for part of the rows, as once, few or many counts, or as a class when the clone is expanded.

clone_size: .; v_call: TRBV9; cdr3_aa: ASSTAPGLAGEFAQF
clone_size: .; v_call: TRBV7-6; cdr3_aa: ASSQGTGDYGYT
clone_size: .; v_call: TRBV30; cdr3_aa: ARSPGTGSAF
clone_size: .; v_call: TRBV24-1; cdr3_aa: ATSDPTETEAF
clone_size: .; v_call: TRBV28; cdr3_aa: ASSLNWDSETQY
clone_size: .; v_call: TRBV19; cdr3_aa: ASKGQGGEKLF
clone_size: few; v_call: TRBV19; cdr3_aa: APHPPDRSMWTEAF
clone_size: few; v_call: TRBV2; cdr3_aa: ASYRDPLATNEKLF
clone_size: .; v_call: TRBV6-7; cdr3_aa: ASSYLDRGLYSNQPQH
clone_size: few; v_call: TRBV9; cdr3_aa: ASSVWWGTSYEQY
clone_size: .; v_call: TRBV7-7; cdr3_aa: ASSPGTGKGEQY
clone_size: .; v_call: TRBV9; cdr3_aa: ASSWGDEQF
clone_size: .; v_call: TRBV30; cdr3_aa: AWSYRVANEKLF
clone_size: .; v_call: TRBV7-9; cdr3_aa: ASSPRGPETQY
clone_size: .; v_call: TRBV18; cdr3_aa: ASTRTSPSTDTQY
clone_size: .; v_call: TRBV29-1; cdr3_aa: SVRQGASETQY
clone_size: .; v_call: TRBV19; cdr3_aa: ASSPRQGMGETQY
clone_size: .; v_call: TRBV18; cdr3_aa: ASSEGEGAYEQY
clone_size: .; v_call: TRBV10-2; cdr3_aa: ASKEGGQPLSSYNEQF
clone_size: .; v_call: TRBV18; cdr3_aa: ASSPVRGSGTGELF
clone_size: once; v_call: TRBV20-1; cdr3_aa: SAIQGPEAF
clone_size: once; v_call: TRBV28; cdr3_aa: ASSSKGVYTIY
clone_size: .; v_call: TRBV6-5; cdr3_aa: ASTTTSGNTGELF
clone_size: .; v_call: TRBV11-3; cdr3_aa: ASSLRFGGSTDTQY
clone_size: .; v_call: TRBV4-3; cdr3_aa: ASSGQGAQLDTQY
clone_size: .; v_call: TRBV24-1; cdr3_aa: ATSEGLGEKLF
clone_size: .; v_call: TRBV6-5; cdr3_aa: ASSMRLAENYEQY
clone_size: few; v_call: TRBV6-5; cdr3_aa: ASKKQASNQPQH
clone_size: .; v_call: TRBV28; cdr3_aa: ASSSLSQAH
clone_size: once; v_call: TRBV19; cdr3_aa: ASMASRGEQY
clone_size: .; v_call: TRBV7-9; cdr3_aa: ASSLETGSYEQY
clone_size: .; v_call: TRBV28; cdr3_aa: ASSLFIGQGNSPLH
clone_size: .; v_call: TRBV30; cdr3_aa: AWSGTGTGIEKLF
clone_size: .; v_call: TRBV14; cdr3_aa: ASSQEGVAGRPAF
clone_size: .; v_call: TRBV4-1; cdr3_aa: ASSQGISTTGGDEQF
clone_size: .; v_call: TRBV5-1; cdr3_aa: ASSPTPSGGVNEQF
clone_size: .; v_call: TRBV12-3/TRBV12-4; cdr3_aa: ASSLAGGTEAF
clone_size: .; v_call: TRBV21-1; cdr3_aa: ASSKGVGRDYNTGELF
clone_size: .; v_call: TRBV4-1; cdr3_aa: ASSPGEGANEKLF
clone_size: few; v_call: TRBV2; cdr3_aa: ASSLLNGAGTEAF
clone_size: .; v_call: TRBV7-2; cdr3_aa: ASSDSSYEQY
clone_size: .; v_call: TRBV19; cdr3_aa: ASRVGQGAYEQY
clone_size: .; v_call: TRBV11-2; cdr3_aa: ASSLADRASGNTEAF
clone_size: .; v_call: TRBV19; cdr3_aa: ASRGFGGRDYGYT
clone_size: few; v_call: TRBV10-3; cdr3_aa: AISAGQRSYEQY
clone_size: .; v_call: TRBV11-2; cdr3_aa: ASSLVSGGSGNTIY
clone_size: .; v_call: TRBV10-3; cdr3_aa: AISSGRSNQPQH
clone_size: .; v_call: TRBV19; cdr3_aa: ASSLGTGDYNEQF
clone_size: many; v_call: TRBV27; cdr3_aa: ASSLQGYGYT
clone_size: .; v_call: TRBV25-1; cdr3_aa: ASSDRGYYGYT
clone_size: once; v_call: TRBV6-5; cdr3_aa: ATGERTYGYT
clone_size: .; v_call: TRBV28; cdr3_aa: ASSTRRRVTQSWANYGYT
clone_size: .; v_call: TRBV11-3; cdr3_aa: ASSIGQGGYEQY
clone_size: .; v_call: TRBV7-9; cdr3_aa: ASSWTGTGGSGGYT
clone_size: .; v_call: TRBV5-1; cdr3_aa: ASSLKRGGGYEQY